Described below is a single TCR beta chain sequence and its context. The antigen is unknown. These gene names are mouse names. The data derive from a study of tissue T cells after allogeneic stem cell transplantation. Time point denoted: mouse harvest day 7 after allogeneic transplant. Each mouse received 10^7 T-cell-depleted marrow cells plus 10^6 splenic CD5+ T cells by tail vein. General study points: Only a limited share of tissue TCRs appeared in blood or spleen. Across patients, clones rarely overlapped, yet motif clusters were shared tissue-specifically.

Only in-frame clones appear in the TCRdb table, and some are missing; sequencing was by immunoSEQ multiplex PCR. The sample lists about 10,000 clones, 47% occurring once. Sequencing used gut tissue. The TCR sequence derives from a female BALB/c mouse given C57BL/6 T cells with graft-versus-host disease after an allogeneic hematopoietic cell transplant.

CDR3 DNA (partial): TGTGCCAGCAGCTTCGACACAAACTCCGACTACACC. Translating it yields CASSFDTNSDYT. The whole CDR3 region reads CASSFDTNSDYTF. The V call is TRBV3, the J call TRBJ1-2; D is undetermined. The read terminates 1 residue before the CDR3 end, so the remaining end is supplied by the germline J gene. Trimming removed 3 bases at V and 0 bases at J, with 5 bases between. In germline, CDR1 is SNHLY, CDR2 FYNGKV (reference sequence). The CDR3 runs to 13 residues.